The T cell receptor (beta chain) under discussion was sequenced for a study of T cell changes during pregnancy in multiple sclerosis. The sample holds one count of this clone. Generated by immunoSEQ multiplex PCR, the TCRdb table keeps only in-frame clones and is missing some. Among about 130,000 clones listed, about 96% were seen once. From germline, CDR1 is SGHNT and CDR2 YYREEE (reference sequence). The V and J ends lost 7 bases and 2 bases respectively, with 17 bases between them. The CDR3 length is 15 residues. The source is a female donor with multiple sclerosis, enrolled in a pregnancy study. Sequences were derived from peripheral blood, sampled after pregnancy. The chain employs TRBV5-4 and TRBJ2-3, with D tentatively TRBD2 (6 bases). The CDR3 is CASQARGGNTDTQYF. In DNA form, the CDR3 reads TGTGCCAGCCAGGCCCGTGGCGGGAACACAGATACGCAGTATTTT.